The clone carrying this TCR beta chain was seen once. Its antigen is currently unknown. This entry comes from a study of T cell repertoires in cytomegalovirus infection. Turning to the study itself: It was recently identified HLA-C-restricted and well-studied HLA-B-restricted CMV epitopes that the study used. Public TCR beta signatures marked donors with CMV infection and the matching HLA. Study-wide findings and caveats: HLA-C-restricted CMV-specific TCR beta clonotypes prevailed in the ex vivo response.

From the reads, TCRdb called clonotypes with MiXCR, one entry per CDR3 protein. The data contain about 220,000 distinct CDR3 sequences, around two fifths of them singletons. The CDR3 sequence is 11 residues long. V lost 1 base and J lost 11, with 3 bases in between. Germline V gene data show CDR1 as SGHVT and CDR2 as SQSDAQ. This TCR was sampled from a human donor in good health (CMV status not recorded). Some clones in this sample may be carry-over from other donors' samples. Specimen: CD8+ T cells from cultured PBMCs, collected from culture after CMV antigen stimulation. V gene TRBV7-4 combines with J gene TRBJ1-6; D gene ambiguous. The DNA of the CDR3 is TGTGCCAGCAGCTTAGGCGCACCCCTCCACTTT. It encodes CASSLGAPLHF.